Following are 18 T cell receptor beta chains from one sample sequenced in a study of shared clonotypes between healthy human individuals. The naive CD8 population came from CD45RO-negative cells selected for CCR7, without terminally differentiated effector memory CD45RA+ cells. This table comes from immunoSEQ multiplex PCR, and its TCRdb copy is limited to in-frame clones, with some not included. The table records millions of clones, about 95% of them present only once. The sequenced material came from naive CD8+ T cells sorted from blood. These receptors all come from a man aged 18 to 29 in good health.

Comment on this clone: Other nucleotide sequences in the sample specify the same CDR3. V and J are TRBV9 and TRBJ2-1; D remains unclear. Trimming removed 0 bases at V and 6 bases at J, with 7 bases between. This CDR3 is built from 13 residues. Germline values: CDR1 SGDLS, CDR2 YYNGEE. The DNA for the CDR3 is TGTGCCAGCAGCGTAGGAGGCGGCAATGAGCAGTTCTTC. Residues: CASSVGGGNEQFF.

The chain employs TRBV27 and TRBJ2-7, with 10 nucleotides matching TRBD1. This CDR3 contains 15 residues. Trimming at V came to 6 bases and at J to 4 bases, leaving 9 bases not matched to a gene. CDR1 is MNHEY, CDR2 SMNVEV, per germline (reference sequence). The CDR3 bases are TGTGCCAGCAGCTCCGGGACAGGGGCATTTTACGAGCAGTACTTC. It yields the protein CASSSGTGAFYEQYF.

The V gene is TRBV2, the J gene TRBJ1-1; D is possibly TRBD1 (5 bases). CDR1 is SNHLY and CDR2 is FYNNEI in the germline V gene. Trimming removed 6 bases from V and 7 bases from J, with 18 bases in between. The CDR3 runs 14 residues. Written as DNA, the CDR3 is TGTGCCAGCAGCTACAGGACTGAACAAGGTGAAGCTTTCTTT. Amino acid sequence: CASSYRTEQGEAFF. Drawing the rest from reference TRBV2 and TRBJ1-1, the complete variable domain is EPEVTQTPSHQVTQMGQEVILRCVPISNHLYFYWYRQILGQKVEFLVSFYNNEISEKSEIFDDQFSVERPDGSNFTLKIRSTKLEDSAMYFCASSYRTEQGEAFFGQGTRLTVV.

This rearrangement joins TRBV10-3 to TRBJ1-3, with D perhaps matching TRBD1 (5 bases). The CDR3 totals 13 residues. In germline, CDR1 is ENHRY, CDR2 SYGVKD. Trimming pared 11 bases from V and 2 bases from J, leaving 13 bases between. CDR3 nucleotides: TGTGCCCAAGCGTCGGGGCCTGGAAACACCATATATTTT. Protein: CAQASGPGNTIYF.

The CDR3 nucleotides read TGTGCCAGCAGCTGGCGAAACACTGAAGCTTTCTTT. This translates into CASSWRNTEAFF. The chain joins TRBV7-2 to TRBJ1-1; D unclear. The germline V and J ends were trimmed by 4 bases and 2 bases, with 5 bases remaining between them. The germline CDR1 and CDR2 sequences are SGHTA and FQGNSA. This CDR3 region has 12 residues.

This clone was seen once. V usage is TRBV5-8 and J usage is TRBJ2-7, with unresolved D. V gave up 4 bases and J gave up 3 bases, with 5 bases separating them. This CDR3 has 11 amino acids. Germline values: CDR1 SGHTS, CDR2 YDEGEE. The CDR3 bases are TGTGCCAGCAGCCCGTACTACGAGCAGTACTTC. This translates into CASSPYYEQYF.

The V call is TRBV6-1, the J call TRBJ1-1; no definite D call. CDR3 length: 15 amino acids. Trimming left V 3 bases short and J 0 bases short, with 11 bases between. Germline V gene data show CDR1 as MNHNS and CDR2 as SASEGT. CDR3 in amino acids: CASSDSRELNTEAFF. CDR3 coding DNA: TGTGCCAGCAGTGATAGTAGAGAGCTGAACACTGAAGCTTTCTTT.

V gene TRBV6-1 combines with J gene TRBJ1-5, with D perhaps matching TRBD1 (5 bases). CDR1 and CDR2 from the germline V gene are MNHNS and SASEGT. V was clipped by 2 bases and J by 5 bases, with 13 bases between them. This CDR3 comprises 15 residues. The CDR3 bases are TGTGCCAGCAGTGAATCGTCAGGGAATTATCAGCCCCAGCATTTT. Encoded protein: CASSESSGNYQPQHF.

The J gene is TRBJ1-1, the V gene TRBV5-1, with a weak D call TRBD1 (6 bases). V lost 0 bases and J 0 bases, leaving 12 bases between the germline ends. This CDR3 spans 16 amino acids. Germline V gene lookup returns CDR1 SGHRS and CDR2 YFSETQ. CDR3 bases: TGCGCCAGCAGCTTGGCCTTGGGGGCAATGAACACTGAAGCTTTCTTT. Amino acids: CASSLALGAMNTEAFF.

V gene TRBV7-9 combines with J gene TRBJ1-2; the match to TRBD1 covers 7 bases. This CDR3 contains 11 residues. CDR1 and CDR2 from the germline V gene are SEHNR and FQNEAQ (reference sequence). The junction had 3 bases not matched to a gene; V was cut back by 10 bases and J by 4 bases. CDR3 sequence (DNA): TGTGCCATAGGACAGGCCTATGGCTACACCTTC. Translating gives CAIGQAYGYTF.

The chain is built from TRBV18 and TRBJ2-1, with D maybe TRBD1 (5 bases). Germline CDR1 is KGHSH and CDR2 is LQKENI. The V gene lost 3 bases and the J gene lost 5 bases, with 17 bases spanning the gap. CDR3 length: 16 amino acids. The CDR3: CASSPGRQGPDNEQFF. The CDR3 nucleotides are TGTGCCAGCTCACCGGGTCGGCAGGGTCCGGACAATGAGCAGTTCTTC.

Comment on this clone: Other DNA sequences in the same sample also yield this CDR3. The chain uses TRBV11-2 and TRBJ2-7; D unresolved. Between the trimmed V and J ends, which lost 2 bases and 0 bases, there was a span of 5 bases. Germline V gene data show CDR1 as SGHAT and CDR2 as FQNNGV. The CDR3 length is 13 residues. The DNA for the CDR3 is TGTGCCAGCAGCTTACATAGCTCCTACGAGCAGTACTTC. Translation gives CASSLHSSYEQYF.

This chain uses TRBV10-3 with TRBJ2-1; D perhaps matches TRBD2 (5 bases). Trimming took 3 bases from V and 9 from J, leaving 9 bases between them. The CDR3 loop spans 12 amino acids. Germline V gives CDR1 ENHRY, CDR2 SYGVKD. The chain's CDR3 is CAISDGLPEQFF. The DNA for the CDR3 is TGTGCCATCAGTGACGGACTCCCTGAGCAGTTCTTC.

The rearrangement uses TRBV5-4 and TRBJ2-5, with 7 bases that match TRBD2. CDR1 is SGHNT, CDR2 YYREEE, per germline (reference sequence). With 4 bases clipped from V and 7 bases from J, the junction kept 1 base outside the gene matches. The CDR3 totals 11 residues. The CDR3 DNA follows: TGTGCCAGCAGCCCGGGGGGGACCCAGTACTTC. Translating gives CASSPGGTQYF.

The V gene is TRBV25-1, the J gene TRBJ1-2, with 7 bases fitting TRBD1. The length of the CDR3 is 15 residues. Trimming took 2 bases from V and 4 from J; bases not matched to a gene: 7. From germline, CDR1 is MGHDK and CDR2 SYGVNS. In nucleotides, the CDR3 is TGTGCCAGCAGTGAACAGGGGGTCTTTGGCTATGGCTACACCTTC. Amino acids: CASSEQGVFGYGYTF.

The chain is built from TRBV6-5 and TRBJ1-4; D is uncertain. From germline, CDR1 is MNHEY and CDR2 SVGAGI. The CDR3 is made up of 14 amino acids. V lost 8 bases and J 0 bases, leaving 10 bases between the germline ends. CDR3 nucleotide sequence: TGTGCCAGCCAGAGAGAGGCAACTAATGAAAAACTGTTTTTT. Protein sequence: CASQREATNEKLFF.

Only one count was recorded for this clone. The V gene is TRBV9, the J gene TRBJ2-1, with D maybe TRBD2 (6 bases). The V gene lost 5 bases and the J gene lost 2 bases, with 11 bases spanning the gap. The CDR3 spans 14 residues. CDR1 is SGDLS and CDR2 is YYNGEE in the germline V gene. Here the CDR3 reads CASSDSGAYNEQFF. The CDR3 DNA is TGTGCCAGCAGTGATAGCGGAGCCTACAATGAGCAGTTCTTC. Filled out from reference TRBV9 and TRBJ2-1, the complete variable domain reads DSGVTQTPKHLITATGQRVTLRCSPRSGDLSVYWYQQSLDQGLQFLIQYYNGEERAKGNILERFSAQQFPDLHSELNLSSLELGDSALYFCASSDSGAYNEQFFGPGTRLTVL.

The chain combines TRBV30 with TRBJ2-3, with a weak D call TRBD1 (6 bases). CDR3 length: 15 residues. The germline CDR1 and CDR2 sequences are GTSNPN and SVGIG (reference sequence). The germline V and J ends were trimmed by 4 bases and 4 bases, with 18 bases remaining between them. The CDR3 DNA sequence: TGTGCCTGGACCACGGTGGGGGCGGGCCCAGATACGCAGTATTTT. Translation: CAWTTVGAGPDTQYF.